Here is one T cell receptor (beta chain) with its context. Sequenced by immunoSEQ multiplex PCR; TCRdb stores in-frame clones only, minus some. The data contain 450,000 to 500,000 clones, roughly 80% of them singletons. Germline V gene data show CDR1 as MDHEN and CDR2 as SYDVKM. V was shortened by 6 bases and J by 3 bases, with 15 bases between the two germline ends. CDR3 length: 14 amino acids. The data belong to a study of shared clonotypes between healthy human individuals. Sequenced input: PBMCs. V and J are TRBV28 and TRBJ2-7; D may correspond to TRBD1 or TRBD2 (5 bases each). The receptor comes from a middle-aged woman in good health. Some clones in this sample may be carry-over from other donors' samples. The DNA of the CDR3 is TGTGCCAGCAGCTCGACCGGGGCCGACTACGAGCAGTACTTC. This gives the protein CASSSTGADYEQYF.